Below, 15 T cell receptor beta chains from the same sample are listed, as sequenced in a study of CD8 T cells in Susac syndrome. Roughly 0.45 to 1 ug RNA was reverse transcribed with random hexamers. From the immunoSEQ multiplex PCR reads, TCRdb called clonotypes with MiXCR, one entry per CDR3 protein. The sample yields about 300,000 distinct CDR3 sequences, roughly 90% seen once. The sequenced material came from CD8+ T cells from PBMCs. These receptors came from a human donor with multiple sclerosis.

CDR3 nucleotide sequence: TGTGCCTCCGACCCCCTGGGAAACGGGGATGGCTACACCTTC. It translates to CASDPLGNGDGYTF. This sequence joins TRBV30 and TRBJ1-2, with D unresolved. Germline V lookup: CDR1 GTSNPN, CDR2 SVGIG (reference sequence). This CDR3 comprises 14 residues. The V end lost 7 bases, the J end lost 6 bases, and 21 bases lay between the germline ends.

The chain carries TRBV2 and TRBJ2-5, with TRBD2 matching 10 bases. The CDR3 runs 17 residues. Germline CDR1 is SNHLY and CDR2 is FYNNEI. Trimming took 1 base from V and 5 from J; bases not matched to a gene: 10. The CDR3 region is CASSEGGLAGARETQYF. CDR3 DNA sequence: TGTGCCAGCAGTGAAGGAGGGCTAGCGGGAGCCCGGGAGACCCAGTACTTC.

This clonotype appeared once. The J gene is TRBJ2-3, the V gene TRBV28; 11 bases line up with TRBD2. This CDR3 spans 17 amino acids. V dropped 6 bases and J dropped 6; count of bases not matched to a gene: 14. Germline CDR1 reads MDHEN; CDR2 reads SYDVKM. CDR3 sequence: CASRSVRLAGGGDTQYF. CDR3 nucleotide sequence: TGTGCCAGCAGATCAGTCCGTCTAGCGGGGGGTGGTGATACGCAGTATTTT.

This clonotype was observed once. The chain employs TRBV18 and TRBJ2-1; the D gene could be TRBD1 or TRBD2 (6 bases each). Germline loops: CDR1 KGHSH, CDR2 LQKENI. The length of the CDR3 is 16 residues. V lost 0 bases and J 6 bases, leaving 15 bases between the germline ends. Here the CDR3 DNA reads TGTGCCAGCTCACCACCTGGCCGGGGGCGCGTCAATGAGCAGTTCTTC. Residues: CASSPPGRGRVNEQFF.

V is TRBV6-2 or TRBV6-3 and J is TRBJ2-3; no definite D call. This CDR3 region has 13 residues. Germline-derived CDR1 and CDR2 are MNHEY and SVGEGT. V lost 6 bases and J lost 6, with 13 bases in between. Here the CDR3 reads CASSLSMWDTQYF. In DNA form, the CDR3 reads TGTGCCAGCAGCTTGAGCATGTGGGATACGCAGTATTTT.

CDR3 amino acids: CASSSSQGDTQYF. The DNA of the CDR3 is TGTGCCAGCAGTTCCTCCCAGGGGGATACGCAGTATTTT. This chain connects TRBV12-3 or TRBV12-4 to TRBJ2-3; possible D gene TRBD1, 6 bases. This CDR3 is 13 amino acids long. V was clipped by 4 bases and J by 6 bases, with 11 bases between them.

The rearrangement joins TRBV28 to TRBJ2-6; 11 bases fit TRBD1. Germline V gene sequence: CDR1 MDHEN, CDR2 SYDVKM. The ends lost 6 bases at V and 4 bases at J; junction bases unmatched: 8. The CDR3 is 17 amino acids. The CDR3 here is CASSPGDRGNGANVLTF. The DNA for the CDR3 is TGTGCCAGCAGCCCCGGGGACAGGGGGAACGGGGCCAACGTCCTGACTTTC.

There are a few counts of this clonotype. A junction end diverges from the germline sequence, so it may reflect a read error. The chain employs TRBV3-1 and TRBJ1-2; 7 bases map to TRBD1. Per germline, CDR1 LGHDT and CDR2 YNNKEL (reference sequence). This CDR3 contains 14 residues. CDR3 in DNA: TGTGCCAGTAGCCGACCCGGACAGGACTATGGCTACACCTTC. This codes for CASSRPGQDYGYTF.

The chain couples TRBV6-5 to TRBJ2-7; perhaps TRBD1 as D (5 bases). Germline assignment: CDR1 MNHEY and CDR2 SVGAGI. V was clipped by 6 bases and J by 3 bases, with 12 bases between them. The CDR3 contains 13 residues. The chain's CDR3 is CASRQVLGYEQYF. CDR3 coding DNA: TGTGCCAGCAGACAGGTTTTGGGCTACGAGCAGTACTTC.

This rearrangement joins TRBV28 to TRBJ1-1, with D perhaps TRBD1 (5 bases). This CDR3 region has 17 residues. Germline V gene sequence: CDR1 MDHEN, CDR2 SYDVKM. Trimming cost V 2 bases and J 4 bases, with 20 bases left between them. The CDR3 spells CASSLRTLRIGGTEAFF. The CDR3 region has the DNA TGTGCCAGCAGTTTAAGGACACTCCGGATAGGTGGCACTGAAGCTTTCTTT.

The chain joins TRBV4-3 to TRBJ2-7; D possibly corresponds to TRBD2 (7 bases). The germline V gene encodes CDR1 LGHNA and CDR2 YSLEER. With 4 bases removed from V and 4 bases from J, the gap between germline ends came to 17 bases. The CDR3 spans 15 residues. The CDR3 loop is CASSPGSGGRYEQYF. The CDR3 nucleotides read TGCGCCAGCAGCCCGGGGTCGGGGGGCCGGTACGAGCAGTACTTC.

This sequence joins TRBV4-3 and TRBJ1-5; 11 positions agree with TRBD1. The germline V gene has CDR1 LGHNA and CDR2 YSLEER. This CDR3 region has 16 residues. V trimming: 0 bases; J trimming: 6 bases; junction bases outside the gene matches: 4. As DNA, the CDR3 is TGCGCCAGCAGCCAAGATTCAGGACAGGGGGCTCAGCCCCAGCATTTT. Residues: CASSQDSGQGAQPQHF.

The rearrangement links TRBV20-1 to TRBJ2-5, with 8 bases aligning to TRBD1. The V and J ends lost 6 bases and 5 bases, in that order; junction bases with no gene match: 14. Germline CDR1 and CDR2: DFQATT and SNEGSKA (reference sequence). This CDR3 has 15 residues. CDR3 sequence (DNA): TGCAGTGCAGAGGGTTCCCCAGGGGGCGCGGAGACCCAGTACTTC. Translation: CSAEGSPGGAETQYF.

The V and J genes are TRBV19 and TRBJ1-1; no definite D call. V dropped 3 bases and J dropped 5 bases, with 10 bases sitting between them. There are 13 residues in the CDR3. Germline V gives CDR1 LNHDA, CDR2 SQIVND (reference sequence). CDR3: CASSMGSPTEAFF. The CDR3, as DNA: TGTGCCAGTAGTATGGGAAGTCCGACTGAAGCTTTCTTT.

This clonotype has a single count. The chain has TRBV5-4 and TRBJ1-2; 7 bases are shared with TRBD1. Germline loops: CDR1 SGHNT, CDR2 YYREEE (reference sequence). Trimming at V came to 0 bases and at J to 4 bases, leaving 12 bases not matched to a gene. The CDR3 extends over 17 amino acids. CDR3 residues: CASSLAPSGQEVYGYTF. In DNA form, the CDR3 reads TGTGCCAGCAGCTTGGCCCCATCTGGACAGGAGGTCTATGGCTACACCTTC.